These T cell receptor beta chains were read from a single sample in a study of blood T cell repertoires in COVID-19. Sequenced by immunoSEQ multiplex PCR; TCRdb stores in-frame clones only, minus some. The sample yields fewer than 130,000 clones, about 80% seen once. Sequencing input: peripheral blood. The receptors stem from a woman older than 75 with active or convalescent COVID-19. Each CDR3 is given with its conserved first and last residue. D genes are given only for firm matches. Clone size is given for some rows only: seen once, a few or many times, or a class if the clone is expanded.

- TRBJ2-2 TRBV25-1 few CASTLSEAAANTGELFF TGTGCCAGCACACTCAGCGAGGCGGCCGCGAACACCGGGGAGCTGTTTTTT
TRBD2 TRBJ2-7 TRBV7-6 once CASSRAGFSYEQYF TGTGCCAGCAGTCGAGCGGGATTTTCCTACGAGCAGTACTTC
TRBD1 TRBJ1-2 TRBV9 - CASSVAGQTNYGYTF TGTGCCAGCAGCGTAGCGGGACAGACCAACTATGGCTACACCTTC
- TRBJ1-1 TRBV5-1 - CASRRINTEAFF TGCGCCAGCAGGAGGATAAACACTGAAGCTTTCTTT
- TRBJ1-2 TRBV6-1 - CASSERVPYGYTF TGTGCCAGTAGTGAGAGGGTCCCCTATGGCTACACCTTC
- TRBJ2-3 TRBV5-1 few CASSFLGAEDTQYF TGCGCCAGCAGCTTTTTGGGGGCTGAAGATACGCAGTATTTT
- TRBJ2-3 TRBV6-5 - CASRKTTHADTQYF TGTGCCAGCAGGAAGACGACTCACGCAGATACGCAGTATTTT
TRBD1 TRBJ2-7 TRBV6-6 once CASRTGIGEQYF TGTGCCAGCAGGACAGGGATCGGAGAGCAGTACTTC
TRBD1 TRBJ1-2 TRBV10-2 - CASSEGTGYGYTF TGCGCCAGCAGTGAGGGGACAGGGTATGGCTACACCTTC
TRBD2 TRBJ2-1 TRBV7-2 - CASRSKAGGPYNEQFF TGTGCCAGCAGGTCAAAAGCGGGAGGGCCTTACAATGAGCAGTTCTTC
- TRBJ1-1 TRBV28 - CASIEQGTEAFF TGTGCCAGCATTGAGCAGGGCACTGAAGCTTTCTTT
- TRBJ2-3 TRBV28 many CASSSPGVADTDTQYF TGTGCCAGCAGTTCCCCCGGGGTAGCGGACACAGATACGCAGTATTTT
- TRBJ1-1 TRBV6-2/TRBV6-3 - CASSRTTGGLEAFF TGTGCCAGCAGTCGGACGACGGGGGGACTTGAAGCTTTCTTT
TRBD1 TRBJ2-7 TRBV5-1 - CASSWTGTDYEQYF TGCGCCAGCAGCTGGACAGGGACGGACTACGAGCAGTACTTC
TRBD1 TRBJ2-6 TRBV6-6 - CASSYRRGTESSGANVLTF TGTGCCAGCAGCTACCGACGAGGGACAGAAAGCTCTGGGGCCAACGTCCTGACTTTC
TRBD1 TRBJ1-2 TRBV6-6 - CASSYFGQGSNYGYTF TGTGCCAGCAGTTACTTCGGACAGGGGAGTAACTATGGCTACACCTTC
TRBD1 TRBJ1-6 TRBV7-6 - CASSGPPGTGTGIGSPLHF TGTGCCAGCAGCGGCCCTCCTGGGACAGGGACGGGCATAGGATCACCCCTCCACTTT
- TRBJ2-1 TRBV6-2/TRBV6-3 - CASSQRSRPGLYNEQFF TGTGCCAGCAGCCAGCGTAGCCGACCCGGATTATACAATGAGCAGTTCTTC
TRBD2 TRBJ2-1 TRBV6-5 - CASRLAGEGNEQFF TGTGCCAGCAGGCTAGCGGGAGAAGGTAATGAGCAGTTCTTC
TRBD1 TRBJ1-1 TRBV28 - CASSLFGDRGAFF TGTGCCAGCAGTCTTTTCGGGGACAGGGGAGCTTTCTTT
- TRBJ2-2 TRBV7-6 - CASSPDSGNTGELFF TGTGCCAGCAGCCCGGATAGCGGGAACACCGGGGAGCTGTTTTTT
TRBD2 TRBJ2-1 TRBV6-4 few CASSDGRTSGSDEQFF TGTGCCAGCAGTGACGGGAGGACTAGCGGAAGTGATGAGCAGTTCTTC
- TRBJ2-3 TRBV19 once CASSIRQSTDTQYF TGTGCCAGTAGTATCCGTCAGAGCACAGATACGCAGTATTTT
TRBD2 TRBJ2-1 TRBV25-1 - CAVGGLRSYNEQFF TGTGCCGTCGGGGGGTTGCGATCCTACAATGAGCAGTTCTTC
TRBD2 TRBJ2-5 TRBV5-8 - CASSPTLGGGETQYF TGTGCCAGCAGCCCAACCCTCGGGGGGGGAGAGACCCAGTACTTC
- TRBJ2-2 TRBV7-3 - CASSRQNTGELFF TGTGCCAGCAGCCGACAGAACACCGGGGAGCTGTTTTTT
- TRBJ2-7 TRBV7-9 once CASSSGATPYEQYF TGTGCCAGCAGCTCTGGAGCTACCCCCTACGAGCAGTACTTC
TRBD1 TRBJ2-1 TRBV29-1 once CSSVTGYNEQFF TGCAGCTCCGTGACAGGGTACAATGAGCAGTTCTTC
TRBD1 TRBJ1-2 TRBV27 - CASSPQGQGGYTF TGTGCCAGCAGTCCCCAGGGACAGGGAGGCTACACCTTC
- TRBJ2-7 TRBV6-5 - CASSYSFLAENYEQYF TGTGCCAGCAGTTACTCTTTCTTAGCGGAGAATTACGAGCAGTACTTC
- TRBJ2-7 TRBV5-1 - CASSRGFHEQYF TGCGCCAGCAGCCGGGGGTTCCACGAGCAGTACTTC
- TRBJ2-7 TRBV6-5 few CASSFTADSRADEQYF TGTGCCAGCAGTTTTACAGCGGACTCAAGGGCGGACGAGCAGTACTTC
- TRBJ2-3 TRBV10-3 - CAIRDGKGTDTQYF TGTGCCATCAGAGACGGGAAAGGGACAGATACGCAGTATTTT
- TRBJ1-1 TRBV27 - CASRMTGEGEAFF TGTGCCAGCAGGATGACAGGAGAAGGTGAAGCTTTCTTT
TRBD2 TRBJ2-3 TRBV7-3 - CASSEGTSGSADTQYF TGTGCCAGCAGCGAAGGAACTAGCGGGAGTGCAGATACGCAGTATTTT
TRBD2 TRBJ2-7 TRBV7-2 - CASSFTGTSSEQYF TGTGCCAGCAGCTTTACCGGGACTAGTAGCGAGCAGTACTTC
TRBD1 TRBJ1-2 TRBV30 - CAWSPAGGYYGYTF TGTGCCTGGAGTCCGGCAGGGGGCTATTATGGCTACACCTTC
TRBD2 TRBJ2-5 TRBV6-6 once CASRERAASGQETQYF TGTGCCAGCAGGGAGAGGGCGGCTAGCGGACAAGAGACCCAGTACTTC
- TRBJ1-2 TRBV4-2 - CASSQDFGQNNYGYTF TGTGCCAGCAGCCAAGATTTCGGACAGAATAACTATGGCTACACCTTC
- TRBJ2-5 TRBV5-1 - CASSLAGHPYQETQYF TGCGCCAGCAGCTTGGCCGGACACCCGTACCAAGAGACCCAGTACTTC
TRBD2 TRBJ2-7 TRBV7-9 - CASSSTTSAYEQYF TGTGCCAGCAGCTCAACGACTAGCGCTTACGAGCAGTACTTC
TRBD2 TRBJ2-1 TRBV7-9 - CASSLRTSGEQFF TGTGCCAGCAGCTTGAGGACTAGCGGTGAGCAGTTCTTC
- TRBJ1-1 TRBV5-1 - CASSLGGTENTEAFF TGCGCCAGCAGCTTGGGTGGCACAGAGAACACTGAAGCTTTCTTT
- TRBJ1-6 TRBV7-9 - CASSSWEGNNSPLHF TGTGCCAGCAGCTCCTGGGAGGGTAATAATTCACCCCTCCACTTT
TRBD2 TRBJ2-5 TRBV7-9 many CASSLAAGGGLETQYF TGTGCCAGCAGCTTGGCAGCGGGAGGAGGGCTTGAGACCCAGTACTTC
- TRBJ1-1 TRBV10-3 few CAIGSTTEAFF TGTGCCATCGGGAGCACCACTGAAGCTTTCTTT
- TRBJ1-5 TRBV25-1 few CASSEGGNRDSFQPQHF TGTGCCAGCAGTGAGGGGGGGAACAGGGATAGTTTTCAGCCCCAGCATTTT
TRBD2 TRBJ2-1 TRBV10-1 few CASSSGLVYGNEQFF TGCGCCAGCAGTTCGGGACTAGTTTATGGGAATGAGCAGTTCTTC
TRBD2 TRBJ2-1 TRBV7-2 - CASSLGSGTNNEQFF TGTGCCAGCAGCTTAGGTAGCGGGACGAACAATGAGCAGTTCTTC
TRBD1 TRBJ2-6 TRBV9 few CASSGQGAGANVLTF TGTGCCAGCAGCGGACAGGGGGCTGGGGCCAACGTCCTGACTTTC
- TRBJ2-1 TRBV5-1 - CASSPSNEQFF TGCGCCAGCAGCCCTTCTAATGAGCAGTTCTTC
TRBD1 TRBJ2-1 TRBV28 - CASSHSTGNLNEQFF TGTGCCAGCTCCCATTCGACAGGGAACCTCAATGAGCAGTTCTTC
TRBD2 TRBJ2-1 TRBV4-1 - CASSQEASGSSRFF TGCGCCAGCAGCCAAGAAGCTAGCGGGAGTAGTCGGTTCTTC